The rows below give T cell receptor beta chains drawn from one sample of a study of blood T cell repertoires in COVID-19. TCRdb's table, derived via immunoSEQ multiplex PCR, lists solely in-frame clones and lacks some. The sample consists of roughly 400,000 clones, roughly nine tenths of them appearing once. Sequencing was done on a sample of PBMCs or T cells enriched from blood (not recorded which). The receptor source for this set is a man aged 25-45 years who had recovered from COVID-19. Each CDR3 is given without its conserved first and last residue.

>TRBV9|TRBJ2-1
ASSEYHGRALDNEQF
>TRBV27|TRBJ1-6
ASSLFGGARVSPLH
>TRBV27|TRBJ2-7
ASTLRPGYEQY
>TRBV18|TRBJ2-2
ASSHGLAGSGELF
>TRBV30|TRBJ1-5
AWSVRGGYQPQH
>TRBV29-1|TRBJ2-7
SVTRDTQEQY
>TRBV19|TRBJ1-1
ASSQALETEAF
>TRBV27|TRBJ2-5
ASSTPQGALREETQY
>TRBV11-2|TRBJ2-7
ASGAGVLSSYEQY
>TRBV27|TRBJ2-1
ASSALAASSYNEQF
>TRBV7-2|TRBJ2-7
ASSLEPGQTYEQY
>TRBV2|TRBJ1-5
ASRADSPNQPQH
>TRBV3-1/TRBV3-2|TRBJ2-2
ASSRLRAGELF
>TRBV5-1|TRBJ2-1
ASSDGQGYNEQF
>TRBV7-9|TRBJ1-1
ASSSFGQAKNTEAF
>TRBV28|TRBJ2-7
ASGTVGTRLYEQY
>TRBV9|TRBJ1-2
ASSVEGTDGYT
>TRBV4-2|TRBJ2-5
ASSQGQGRETQY
>TRBV3-1/TRBV3-2|TRBJ1-6
ASSQEGQGSSPLH
>TRBV19|TRBJ2-1
ASSQGNEQF
>TRBV14|TRBJ1-5
ARPGQLNQPQH
>TRBV2|TRBJ1-4
ASMRLINEKLF
>TRBV5-1|TRBJ2-2
ASNPGHTGELF
>TRBV28|TRBJ1-5
ATKDSSYYNQPQH
>TRBV27|TRBJ2-7
ASSSYRDSFSYEQY
>TRBV6-1|TRBJ2-1
ASSVLTSGRGDEQF
>TRBV7-2|TRBJ2-5
ASSPGTVGTQY
>TRBV5-1|TRBJ2-4
ASSLWLLAAPRLAKNIQY
>TRBV3-1/TRBV3-2|TRBJ2-3
ASSQDRGRTGDTQY
>TRBV27|TRBJ2-1
ASSSLAGHSYNEQF
>TRBV28|TRBJ2-3
ASKTGTATDTQY
>TRBV2|TRBJ1-5
ARGTGSDQPQH
>TRBV27|TRBJ2-5
ATEVGETQY
>TRBV19|TRBJ2-3
ASSQLTSPINTDTQY
>TRBV27|TRBJ2-1
ASSSTSGVWNEQF
>TRBV6-5|TRBJ2-7
ASSYSAGWNEQY
>TRBV5-1|TRBJ2-5
ASSLGSPGTGKETQY
>TRBV5-6|TRBJ1-2
ASLYWGDKGYT
>TRBV29-1|TRBJ2-7
SVKTGDSYEQY
>TRBV6-4|TRBJ2-3
ASRGRGEDTQY
>TRBV18|TRBJ2-1
ASSVSNEQF
>TRBV5-1|TRBJ2-7
ASRMGLAGGEQY
>TRBV12-3/TRBV12-4|TRBJ1-5
ASSPTPRFSQH
>TRBV19|TRBJ2-7
ASSIQDIGREQY
>TRBV11-1|TRBJ1-2
ASSLTGTGYGYT
>TRBV19|TRBJ1-4
ASRTGGEKLF
>TRBV28|TRBJ1-2
ASSLGGEYGYT
>TRBV5-8|TRBJ1-1
ASSDRDDTEAF
>TRBV28|TRBJ2-7
ASISGLATEQY
>TRBV24-1|TRBJ2-5
ATASTQFQETQY
>TRBV18|TRBJ1-1
ASSREQGLRDTEAF